This T cell receptor (beta chain) is from a study of CD8 T cells in Susac syndrome. Study conclusions and caveats: Susac-specific public clones numbered some 16 in total CD8+ repertoires (and about five in CD8+ TEMRA repertoires). Clonal expansion of CD8+ cells in Susac peaked in TEMRA cells (and in active patients).

The CDR3 totals 15 residues. Germline V gives CDR1 DFQATT, CDR2 SNEGSKA (reference sequence). V was pared by 1 base and J by 0 bases, with 5 bases of the junction left unmatched. TEMRA cells underwent FACS enrichment and CD8+ and CD4+ T cells underwent negative isolation. Concerning this clonotype: No antigen is known for it.

It was with random hexamers that about 0.45 to 1 ug RNA was reverse transcribed. The method of amplification for TCR beta CDR3 was immunoSEQ multiplex PCR, covering 54 Vbeta and 13 Jbeta. TCRdb reprocessed the immunoSEQ multiplex PCR reads via MiXCR and lists one record per CDR3 protein. The data hold about 82,000 distinct CDR3 sequences, with approximately 96% observed a single time. This sequence joins TRBV20-1 and TRBJ1-2, with 7 bases that match TRBD1. This receptor was obtained from a human donor with Susac syndrome. Sequenced input: CD8+ T cells from PBMCs. The chain's CDR3 is CSARGGQSSNYGYTF. CDR3 DNA: TGCAGTGCTAGAGGGGGACAGTCTTCTAACTATGGCTACACCTTC.